This T cell receptor (beta chain) comes out of a study of T cell repertoires in cytomegalovirus infection. Points from the study as a whole: There were HLA-C-restricted CMV-specific TCR beta clonotypes dominating the ex vivo response.

In TCRdb, the reads were re-called with MiXCR into one record per CDR3 protein. Among around 630,000 distinct CDR3 sequences, 20% to 25% were seen once, and the ten largest hold 6.5% to 10%. Deletions cut 4 bases from V and 0 bases from J, with 15 bases between. Germline V gene lookup returns CDR1 LNHDA and CDR2 SQIVND (reference sequence). The CDR3 is 16 amino acids. Note on this clonotype: No antigen is known for it.

The chain is built from TRBV19 and TRBJ1-1, with D possibly TRBD1 on 5 matching bases. Material: CD8+ T cells from PBMCs. The TCR sequence derives from a human donor in good health (CMV status not recorded). Some clones in this sample may be carry-over from other donors' samples. CDR3 sequence: CASSTEGPNMNTEAFF. Written as DNA, the CDR3 is TGTGCCAGTAGTACGGAGGGGCCTAACATGAACACTGAAGCTTTCTTT. Full variable domain (remainder filled in from reference TRBV19 and TRBJ1-1): DGGITQSPKYLFRKEGQNVTLSCEQNLNHDAMYWYRQDPGQGLRLIYYSQIVNDFQKGDIAEGYSVSREKKESFPLTVTSAQKNPTAFYLCASSTEGPNMNTEAFFGQGTRLTVV.